This TCR beta chain was captured by sequencing in a study of monozygotic twins with inflammatory bowel disease. Study-wide results and limits: Support for a single strong signal or clonotype associated with IBD was absent.

Reanalyzing the 5' RACE reads, TCRdb keeps one entry per CDR3 protein, without DNA. This table holds about 350,000 distinct CDR3 sequences. CDR1 is SNHLY and CDR2 is FYNNEI in the germline V gene. The CDR3 extends over 15 amino acids. Comments on this clonotype: What it recognizes is unknown.

The sequenced sample was blood. The source of this sequence is a human donor with ulcerative colitis or Crohn's disease, or a healthy co-twin of an affected twin (not recorded which). The rearrangement links TRBV2 to TRBJ1-6; TCRdb reports TRBD1, a call that lacks DNA to check it against. This CDR3 reads CASRKEAPGQSPLHF.